Sequencing of this T cell receptor (beta chain) was carried out in a study of cytomegalovirus exposure and HLA in healthy donors (TCRdb year 2017). Regarding the complete study: In an earlier analysis of about 560 of the donors, approximately 260 Gb of sequence data and 95 million to 130 million unique TCR beta sequences from about 180 million T cells were reported. All discovery cohort repertoires had been generated on a single sequencing platform. Across under 500 genotyped donors of the cohort, an average of about 250,000 unique TCR beta nucleotide sequences per donor were sequenced, and roughly a sixth of those sequences were non-productive. Using immunosequencing, the study profiled T cell repertoires from 500 to 800 subjects and related those repertoires to cytomegalovirus serostatus. Donor age, sex, ethnicity and CMV serostatus were compiled together with the repertoire data. The number of typed donors differed by locus: about 620-630 for A, B, C, DRB1 and DQB1; approximately 520 for DQA1; approximately 600 for DPA1; and some 450 for DPB1. Roughly 5 DR-DQ haplotypes were handled as single units for association and clustering because linkage in the cohort was strong. The aim of the study was to test whether cataloging public T cell receptors could identify signatures of past pathogen exposure. Along with the roughly 670-subject first cohort, a separate validation cohort of some 130 different subjects was used. The later analysis used no new phenotypic data to find candidate immune exposures, relying instead on TCR beta sequences and their occurrence across donors. An early release covering 550 to 650 HLA-typed donors comprised roughly 300 gigabases of sequencing data and around 80 million unique TCR sequences. HLA typing included class I and class II loci at four-digit resolution. In a later genetic analysis, genome-wide SNP genotypes for about 65% of the roughly 700 donors were used, and that subset was treated as a discovery cohort. To study patterns of TCR occurrence, a later analysis re-analyzed previously published TCR beta repertoires from 666 donors and added high-resolution HLA genotyping. To decide whether each TCR beta V gene segment behaved as functional or pseudogenic, an earlier analysis of over 500 of the donors relied on high-throughput TCR beta sequencing. Of the approximately 400 genotyped donors, 70% to 90% were placed in the genetic ancestry cluster associated with self-reported Caucasian donors. To predict cytomegalovirus infection status, the study combined high-throughput TCR immunosequencing, statistical association of individual TCRs with disease status, and machine learning. Paper-wide results and their limitations: The authors suggested that the approach could potentially be extended to other disease states and immunological phenotypes. Immune exposure information for the cohort was limited to CMV serostatus. Sequencing depth was assumed to be roughly uniform across donors in the presence/absence analyses, though that assumption may not hold. A few of the identified cytomegalovirus-associated TCR beta chains were confirmed in vitro to be specific for cytomegalovirus antigens. The sequencing pipeline was judged likely to have produced a cluster of highly shared sequence variants as a technical artifact. In a later analysis, HLA-associated TCR beta chains showed more clonal expansion and lower generation probabilities than non-associated chains that were equally common. Some IMGT-functional V segments, including TRBV6-2 and TRBV6-3, could not be told apart with the 87-base-pair reads, so those segments were excluded. In an earlier analysis of some 640 of the donors, most TCR beta V segments were observed in productive rearrangements about 90% or about 30% of the time, broadly matching IMGT annotations. In a later analysis, most CMV-associated TCR beta chains were found to appear HLA-restricted, with HLA associations seemingly driven largely by CMV exposure. A further reported finding was that TCR beta sequences accurately predicted the HLA-A and HLA-B alleles for most subjects in the first cohort. In a later genetic analysis, fewer N-insertions in productive TCRs were reported among donors in an Asian-associated ancestry cluster than the roughly 700-donor mean. Because some donors lacked HLA typing at each locus, the association tests relied only on the typed subset. The classifier was reported to diagnose cytomegalovirus status with high specificity and sensitivity in both the original cohort and the validation cohort. According to a later analysis, TCR association rates differed among HLA loci, with DRB1 alleles showing the most associated TCRs and HLA-C alleles showing the fewest. An association between a missense DCLRE1C variant and V-gene and J-gene trimming of TCR beta chains was found in a later genetic analysis and replicated in an independent cohort. Across donors, most TCR sequences were observed very rarely, whereas some public TCRs were present in many individuals. This cohort had only TCR beta chains sequenced, and the lack of alpha or paired-chain data limited which features could be detected. In the study, some 180 TCR beta chains were listed as associated with cytomegalovirus. Assigning TCR associations to individual alleles was difficult when HLA alleles, especially DR and DQ, strongly co-occurred. Linkage disequilibrium might explain the correlated functional status among segregating V segments, but an unknown experimental factor could not be excluded. According to a later analysis, parvovirus B19, influenza, CMV and Epstein-Barr virus appeared linked to several top co-occurrence clusters. In a later analysis, about 16,000 TCR beta sequences were associated with specific HLA alleles at a false discovery rate of 0.05. Because counts were too low, about 18 rarely observed V segments, including chromosome 9 orphons, were left out of the earlier analysis of 500 to 750 of the donors.

A remark on this clone: No cognate antigen has been identified for it. Base-call qualities are not available, and no considerably larger clone is one nucleotide away.

The cohort comprised 666 healthy bone marrow donors. At the time of sampling, every cohort member was nominally healthy, though immune exposures that went unrecorded were likely present. The donor was CMV seropositive and belonged to the group of 250 to 350 seropositive cohort members. Every donor gave a peripheral blood sample, and the peripheral blood mononuclear cells from that sample were used for TCR beta sequencing. Genomic DNA was extracted from the blood cell samples with the Qiagen DNeasy Blood Extraction Kit. From the cysteine through the phenylalanine, the CDR3 covers 15 amino acids. Here the CDR3 DNA is all that survives: 45 bases in frame from base 1. V ends up 6 bases short and J 0 bases short, with an unmatched junction base count of 5. Looking up the germline V gene yields CDR1 WSHSY and CDR2 SAAADI. Libraries were made using the immunoSEQ multiplex PCR assay. For the multiplex PCR, a mixture combining 60 forward primers for TCR Vbeta segments and 13 reverse primers for TCR Jbeta segments was used. The CDR3 region of rearranged TCR beta genes was amplified from genomic DNA by a multiplex PCR assay. On the Illumina HiSeq System, the amplified TCR beta libraries were sequenced as 87-base-pair reads. The study's processing was this. A later analysis tallied about 77 million unique TCR beta chains across the 610 or so repertoires, and 10 million to 11 million of those chains were shared by two or more donors. A nearest-neighbor algorithm error-corrected the raw reads and collapsed the reads into unique sequences, merging closely related sequences to remove PCR and sequencing errors. CDR3 sequences were aligned to IMGT reference sequences to assign V, D and J gene segments. For a sequence to be retained, a match of at least six nucleotides was required to both a V gene segment and a J gene segment. A rearrangement counted as productive if the CDR3 had no stop codons and remained in frame with V and J, and every other rearrangement counted as non-productive. CDR3 was defined according to IMGT convention as the region running from the second conserved V-encoded cysteine to the conserved J-encoded phenylalanine. The earlier analysis of a few hundred of the donors excluded sequences that lacked an unambiguous match to a single V gene segment. An earlier analysis of about 590 of the donors classified V segments as functional when productive rearrangements were above 56.7% and as segregating when the standard deviation between donors was above 5%. A statistical classification framework was developed to diagnose cytomegalovirus status using the catalog of TCR beta chain sequences. In a later analysis, TCR nucleotide sequences were compared against IMGT/GENE-DB human TR gene sequences so that V and J genes could be assigned. The TCRdist pipeline was used in a later analysis to assign CDR3 sequences and most-parsimonious VDJ recombination scenarios. A later analysis defined each TCR beta chain by its CDR3 amino acid sequence plus V-gene family, and excluded reads lacking a unique V-gene family. In a later analysis, nearly 600 highly shared, low-generation-probability nucleotide sequences were removed to address suspected cross-contamination and a sequencing artifact. For each public chain, a later analysis derived a clonal expansion index from normalized ranks of inferred template counts within each repertoire. In a later analysis, generation probabilities were computed with a VDJ recombination model fitted to out-of-frame rearrangements, and the resulting probabilities were checked against IGoR. A later analysis scored TCR-TCR, TCR-HLA and TCR-CMV co-occurrence with hypergeometric tests, applying a repertoire-size bias correction to TCR pairs. False discovery rates were estimated in a later analysis by permuting HLA or CMV assignments 20 times. In a later analysis, co-occurring TCRs were grouped using DBSCAN, with TCRdist sequence similarity added in when clustering inside HLA-allele-positive subsets. For co-occurrence clustering, repertoires with fewer than 30,000 or more than 120,000 public chains were excluded, along with about five repertoires with anomalous nucleotide sharing. This is the immuneACCESS table as TCRdb keeps it, with only in-frame sequences that have V and J called. A part of the clones is gone; compared with another copy, unresolved V genes explain less than half, and the rest is unexplained. V and J calls and clone size follow that table, whereas D and trimming were derived from the DNA. The sample table records around 150,000 clones; 60% to 85% of these occur just once. Together, the top ten hold more than 3% of the sample.

This sequence was found in a young man in good health and CMV-seropositive. The rearranged chain carries TRBV10-2 and TRBJ2-1, with 7 bases in between that match TRBD1. The source material was PBMCs. The CDR3 region: CASRTGTVSYNEQFF. The DNA sequence is given as TGCGCCAGCAGAACCGGGACAGTCTCCTACAATGAGCAGTTCTTC.